These 24 T cell receptor beta chains were sequenced from one sample in a study of monozygotic twins with cystic fibrosis. Libraries were prepared by immunoSEQ multiplex PCR; TCRdb keeps only in-frame clonotypes and omits some of them. The sample has tens of thousands of clones, approximately 90% seen once. The sequenced material came from blood. The receptors derive from a woman in her 30s with cystic fibrosis.

The V gene is TRBV10-3, the J gene TRBJ1-1; tentatively, D is TRBD1 (5 bases). Germline CDR1 reads ENHRY; CDR2 reads SYGVKD. V was clipped by 7 bases and J by 3 bases, with 15 bases between them. The CDR3 is made up of 14 amino acids. CDR3 protein: CAIKLGRADTEAFF. The CDR3 DNA follows: TGTGCCATCAAATTGGGCAGGGCGGACACTGAAGCTTTCTTT.

The J gene is TRBJ1-4, the V gene TRBV5-1, with D perhaps matching TRBD1 (5 bases). The CDR3 contains 15 residues. CDR1 SGHRS and CDR2 YFSETQ come from the germline V gene. Trimming stripped 6 bases from V and 4 bases from J, with 16 bases between. The CDR3 is CASTIGDGLNEKLFF. Written as DNA, the CDR3 is TGCGCCAGCACCATAGGGGACGGACTTAATGAAAAACTGTTTTTT.

The chain has TRBV7-9 and TRBJ2-2; D call uncertain. This CDR3 region has 13 residues. The ends were cut back, 8 bases at V and 4 bases at J, with 11 bases in the middle. Per the germline V gene, CDR1 is SEHNR and CDR2 is FQNEAQ (reference sequence). The CDR3 region has the DNA TGTGCCAGCCCATCAGCTAGCACCGGGGAGCTGTTTTTT. Its protein product is CASPSASTGELFF.

This sequence joins TRBV5-4 and TRBJ1-1; D is unresolved. Looked up from germline, CDR1 is SGHNT and CDR2 is YYREEE (reference sequence). V lost 3 bases and J lost 1, with 16 bases in between. The CDR3 runs to 16 residues. CDR3 sequence reads: CASSYRAPLKNTEAFF. Here the CDR3 DNA reads TGTGCCAGCAGCTACCGGGCCCCGTTGAAGAACACTGAAGCTTTCTTT.

About this clone: At the DNA level, this CDR3 is encoded by other sequences in the same sample as well. The V call is TRBV29-1, the J call TRBJ2-7; 7 bases map to TRBD1. CDR1 and CDR2 from the germline V gene are SQVTM and ANQGSEA. CDR3 length equals 13 residues. V lost 7 bases, J lost 0 bases, and 6 bases stayed unmatched. In nucleotides, the CDR3 is TGCAGCGCCCGGACAGGCAGCTCCTACGAGCAGTACTTC. It is translated as CSARTGSSYEQYF.

The chain has TRBV5-6 and TRBJ2-5; D is possibly TRBD1 (6 bases). The CDR3 runs to 16 residues. With 5 bases removed from V and 5 bases from J, the gap between germline ends came to 22 bases. Germline values: CDR1 SGHDT, CDR2 YYEEEE. This CDR3 reads CASSSYLGQLGETQYF. CDR3 DNA: TGTGCCAGCAGTTCCTACTTGGGACAACTAGGGGAGACCCAGTACTTC.

The chain links TRBV6-5 to TRBJ1-3; D perhaps matches TRBD1 (6 bases). Trimming pared 5 bases from V and 0 bases from J, leaving 11 bases between. Germline values: CDR1 MNHEY, CDR2 SVGAGI. The CDR3 consists of 15 residues. The CDR3: CASSGDRSSGNTIYF. The CDR3 nucleotides read TGTGCCAGCAGTGGCGACAGGTCCTCTGGAAACACCATATATTTT.

The chain has TRBV29-1 and TRBJ2-1; a possible D gene is TRBD1 (6 bases). V was trimmed by 4 bases and J by 9 bases, leaving 16 bases between them. The CDR3 totals 13 residues. The germline CDR1 and CDR2 sequences are SQVTM and ANQGSEA. CDR3 loop: CSVALGARVEQFF. The DNA for the CDR3 is TGCAGCGTTGCCTTGGGGGCCAGGGTTGAGCAGTTCTTC.

The rearrangement joins TRBV6-5 to TRBJ1-1, with D possibly being TRBD1 (5 bases). CDR3 size: 13 residues. Per the germline V gene, CDR1 is MNHEY and CDR2 is SVGAGI. The V end lost 0 bases, the J end lost 4 bases, and 6 bases lay between the germline ends. CDR3 in DNA: TGTGCCAGCAGTTACTCGACAGTCACTGAAGCTTTCTTT. Encoded protein: CASSYSTVTEAFF.

J is TRBJ1-5 and V is TRBV2; tentative D call: TRBD1 (5 bases). Trimming pared 8 bases from V and 6 bases from J, leaving 17 bases between. Germline CDR1 and CDR2: SNHLY and FYNNEI. There are 14 residues in the CDR3. The CDR3 DNA reads TGTGCCAGCGGAACCGGCCAAGGGGCTCAGCCCCAGCATTTT. The encoded protein is CASGTGQGAQPQHF. The variable domain in full, with the rest retrieved from reference TRBV2 and TRBJ1-5, is EPEVTQTPSHQVTQMGQEVILRCVPISNHLYFYWYRQILGQKVEFLVSFYNNEISEKSEIFDDQFSVERPDGSNFTLKIRSTKLEDSAMYFCASGTGQGAQPQHFGDGTRLSIL.

The rearrangement joins TRBV7-2 to TRBJ1-6, with unresolved D. The V gene lost 2 bases and the J gene lost 7 bases, with 9 bases spanning the gap. Per germline, CDR1 SGHTA and CDR2 FQGNSA. This CDR3 is built from 14 residues. In nucleotides, the CDR3 is TGTGCCAGCAGCTTAAACAGATGGAATTCACCCCTCCACTTT. It translates to CASSLNRWNSPLHF.

The rearrangement uses TRBV9 and TRBJ2-7; D is perhaps TRBD1 (5 bases). The length of the CDR3 is 15 residues. Per germline, CDR1 SGDLS and CDR2 YYNGEE. The V and J ends lost 3 bases and 1 base respectively, with 14 bases between them. CDR3 sequence (DNA): TGTGCCAGCAGCGCTGCTGGGGCACCTTCCTACGAGCAGTACTTC. It is translated as CASSAAGAPSYEQYF.

This clone is a singleton in its sample. The chain joins TRBV27 to TRBJ2-7; weak D call: TRBD1 (5 bases). CDR1 MNHEY and CDR2 SMNVEV come from the germline V gene (reference sequence). The CDR3 spans 15 residues. The V end lost 6 bases, the J end lost 7 bases, and 22 bases lay between the germline ends. In DNA form, the CDR3 reads TGTGCCAGCAGGTCCCAGACAGATCCCCTGGGGGAGCAGTACTTC. Protein product: CASRSQTDPLGEQYF.

The rearrangement uses TRBV28 and TRBJ1-1; D might be TRBD1 (5 bases). Trimming took off 5 bases at V and 1 base at J, with 8 bases between the two ends. Per the germline V gene, CDR1 is MDHEN and CDR2 is SYDVKM. The CDR3 covers 13 residues. In DNA form, the CDR3 reads TGTGCCAGCAGTATGACAGCGAACACTGAAGCTTTCTTT. This sequence encodes CASSMTANTEAFF.

In this sample, this clone turned up once. The V gene is TRBV28, the J gene TRBJ1-1; D gene uncertain. V lost 6 bases to trimming and J lost 5 bases, with 10 bases between them. The CDR3 has 12 residues. In germline, CDR1 is MDHEN, CDR2 SYDVKM. The CDR3 protein is CASSDEETEAFF. As DNA, the CDR3 is TGTGCCAGCAGCGATGAGGAAACTGAAGCTTTCTTT.

This clone came up a few times. The rearrangement uses TRBV5-1 and TRBJ2-1; 7 bases are shared with TRBD1. J lost 5 bases, V lost 4 bases, and 6 bases had no gene match. Germline CDR1 SGHRS, CDR2 YFSETQ. CDR3 length equals 14 residues. CDR3 DNA sequence: TGCGCCAGCAGCGAGGGACAGCCTGACAATGAGCAGTTCTTC. Amino acids: CASSEGQPDNEQFF.

The chain links TRBV27 to TRBJ2-3; TRBD2 matches 7 bases. The CDR3 covers 13 residues. Germline-derived CDR1 and CDR2 are MNHEY and SMNVEV (reference sequence). With V trimmed by 10 bases and J by 8 bases, 12 bases remained unmatched. In nucleotides, the CDR3 is TGTGCCACTTCCTCCGGGAGGAGGGGTACGCAGTATTTT. Translation gives CATSSGRRGTQYF.

This clone was picked up one time. The chain combines TRBV11-2 with TRBJ2-1, with D possibly TRBD2 on 6 matching bases. This CDR3 comprises 14 residues. V lost 5 bases and J 7 bases, leaving 15 bases between the germline ends. Germline assignment: CDR1 SGHAT and CDR2 FQNNGV. The CDR3 region is CASSPWWGENEQFF. The CDR3 nucleotides read TGTGCCAGCAGCCCATGGTGGGGGGAGAATGAGCAGTTCTTC.

V usage is TRBV29-1 and J usage is TRBJ1-1; 9 bases align to TRBD1. Germline CDR1 is SQVTM and CDR2 is ANQGSEA. CDR3 length equals 17 residues. Unmatched junction bases numbered 14, after V lost 6 bases and J lost 0 bases. The CDR3 is CSVDRTGGALMNTEAFF. CDR3 DNA: TGCAGCGTCGATAGAACAGGGGGCGCTTTGATGAACACTGAAGCTTTCTTT.

Worth noting for this clone: Other nucleotide sequences in the sample specify the same CDR3. The CDR3 DNA reads TGTGCCAGCAGTTCCGACAGGGGCAGCGAGCAGTACTTC. It is translated as CASSSDRGSEQYF. The V call is TRBV7-7, the J call TRBJ2-7; 8 bases line up with TRBD1. The CDR3 is 13 amino acids. Trimming removed 6 bases from V and 6 bases from J; junction bases left unmatched: 7. Germline assignment: CDR1 SSHAT and CDR2 FNYEAQ (reference sequence).

V gene TRBV5-5 combines with J gene TRBJ1-6; D gene unclear. Per the germline V gene, CDR1 is SGHKS and CDR2 is YYEKEE (reference sequence). V gave up 5 bases and J gave up 3 bases, with 12 bases separating them. This CDR3 contains 15 residues. CDR3 coding DNA: TGTGCCAGCAGTATCGGGGAGGTCTATAATTCACCCCTCCACTTT. Translated: CASSIGEVYNSPLHF.

This chain links TRBV28 with TRBJ2-7; weak D call: TRBD1 (5 bases). This CDR3 is built from 16 residues. CDR1 is MDHEN and CDR2 is SYDVKM in the germline V gene. V lost 2 bases and J 0 bases, leaving 14 bases between the germline ends. This CDR3 reads CASSLQGSWGSYEQYF. The CDR3 DNA follows: TGTGCCAGCAGTTTACAGGGATCTTGGGGCTCCTACGAGCAGTACTTC.

The chain couples TRBV7-9 to TRBJ2-2; 10 bases map to TRBD1. Per the germline V gene, CDR1 is SEHNR and CDR2 is FQNEAQ (reference sequence). J was trimmed by 6 bases and V by 5 bases; bases with no gene match: 3. The CDR3 sequence is 14 residues long. CDR3 bases: TGTGCCAGCAGCGGGACAGGGGTGTCCGGGGAGCTGTTTTTT. The encoded protein is CASSGTGVSGELFF.

The chain has TRBV7-9 and TRBJ2-1, with no clear D. Germline V gene data show CDR1 as SEHNR and CDR2 as FQNEAQ (reference sequence). Trimming took 1 base from V and 3 from J, leaving 4 bases between them. The CDR3 is made up of 13 amino acids. As DNA, the CDR3 is TGTGCCAGCAGCTTAGATATCTACAATGAGCAGTTCTTC. Translation gives CASSLDIYNEQFF. The complete variable domain, with remaining parts taken from reference TRBV7-9 and TRBJ2-1, reads DTGVSQNPRHKITKRGQNVTFRCDPISEHNRLYWYRQTLGQGPEFLTYFQNEAQLEKSRLLSDRFSAERPKGSFSTLEIQRTEQGDSAMYLCASSLDIYNEQFFGPGTRLTVL.